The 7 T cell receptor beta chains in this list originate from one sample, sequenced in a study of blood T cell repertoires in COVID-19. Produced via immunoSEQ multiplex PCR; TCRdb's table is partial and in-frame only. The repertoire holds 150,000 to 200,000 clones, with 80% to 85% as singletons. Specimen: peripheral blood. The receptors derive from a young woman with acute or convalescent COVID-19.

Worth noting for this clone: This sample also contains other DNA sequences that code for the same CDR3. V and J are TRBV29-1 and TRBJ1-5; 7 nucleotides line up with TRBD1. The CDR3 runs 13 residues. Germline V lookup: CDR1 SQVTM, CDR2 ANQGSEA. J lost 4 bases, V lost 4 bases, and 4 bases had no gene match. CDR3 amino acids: CSVGQGLNQPQHF. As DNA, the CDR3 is TGCAGCGTTGGACAGGGCCTGAATCAGCCCCAGCATTTT.

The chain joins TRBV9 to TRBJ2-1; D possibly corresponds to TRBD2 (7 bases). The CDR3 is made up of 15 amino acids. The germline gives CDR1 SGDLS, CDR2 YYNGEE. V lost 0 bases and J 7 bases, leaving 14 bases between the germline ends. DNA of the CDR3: TGTGCCAGCAGCGTAGAGTTGGGAGGGGGGAATGAGCAGTTCTTC. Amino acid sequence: CASSVELGGGNEQFF. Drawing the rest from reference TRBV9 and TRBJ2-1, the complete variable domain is DSGVTQTPKHLITATGQRVTLRCSPRSGDLSVYWYQQSLDQGLQFLIQYYNGEERAKGNILERFSAQQFPDLHSELNLSSLELGDSALYFCASSVELGGGNEQFFGPGTRLTVL.

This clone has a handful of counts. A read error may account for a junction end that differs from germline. The CDR3 DNA is TGTGCCACCAGTGATTTGCTCACCGGGTTGATCTTT. Amino acid sequence: CATSDLLTGLIF. The chain carries TRBV24-1 and TRBJ1-1; D is ambiguous. CDR1 is KGHDR and CDR2 is SFDVKD in the germline V gene. This CDR3 has 12 amino acids.

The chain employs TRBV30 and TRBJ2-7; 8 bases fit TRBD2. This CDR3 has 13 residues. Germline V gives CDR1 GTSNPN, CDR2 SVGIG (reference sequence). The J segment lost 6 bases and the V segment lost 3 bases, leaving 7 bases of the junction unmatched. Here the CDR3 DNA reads TGTGCCTGGAGCCGGGGACTAGTATCCGAGCAGTACTTC. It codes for CAWSRGLVSEQYF.

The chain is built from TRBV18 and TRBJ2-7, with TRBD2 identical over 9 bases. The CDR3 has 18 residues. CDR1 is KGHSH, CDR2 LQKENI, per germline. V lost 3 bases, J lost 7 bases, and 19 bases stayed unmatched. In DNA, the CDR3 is TGTGCCAGCTCACCGTCCAGCGTCCGCGCTAGCGGGATTGAAGAGCAGTACTTC. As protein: CASSPSSVRASGIEEQYF.

CDR3 sequence: CASNPTGGDYEQYF. As DNA, the CDR3 is TGTGCCAGCAACCCAACAGGGGGCGACTACGAGCAGTACTTC. The chain carries TRBV7-9 and TRBJ2-7; 9 nucleotides align to TRBD1. CDR1 is SEHNR, CDR2 FQNEAQ, per germline (reference sequence). Losses at the gene ends were 7 bases for V and 3 bases for J; bases not matched to a gene: 7. There are 14 residues in the CDR3. Using reference TRBV7-9 and TRBJ2-7 for the parts outside the CDR3, the full variable domain is DTGVSQNPRHKITKRGQNVTFRCDPISEHNRLYWYRQTLGQGPEFLTYFQNEAQLEKSRLLSDRFSAERPKGSFSTLEIQRTEQGDSAMYLCASNPTGGDYEQYFGPGTRLTVT.

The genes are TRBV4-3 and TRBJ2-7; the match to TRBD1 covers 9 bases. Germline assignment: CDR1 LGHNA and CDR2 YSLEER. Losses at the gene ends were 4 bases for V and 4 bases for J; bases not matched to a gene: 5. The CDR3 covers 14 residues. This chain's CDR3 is CASSPGTGKYEQYF. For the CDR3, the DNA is TGCGCCAGCAGCCCCGGGACAGGGAAGTACGAGCAGTACTTC.